This T cell receptor (beta chain) comes out of a study of a mutant IDH1 vaccine in newly diagnosed glioma. Whole-study context: Vaccination followed radiotherapy alone by 4-6 weeks, or accompanied temozolomide cycles. Pretreatment consisted of radiotherapy, temozolomide, or both, with most receiving both. V12 came at week 35, V13 at week 47.

Findings of the study overall: Altogether, around 93% of patients exhibited vaccine-induced immune responses.

This CDR3 is built from 14 residues. Germline V CDR1 and CDR2: SGHNT, YYREEE (reference sequence). After removal of 1 base from V and 3 bases from J, the junction contained 3 bases not matched to a gene. Time point described: week 35, safety follow-up. With topical imiquimod, each dose of the vaccine consisted of 300 ug of mutant IDH1 20-mer peptide. Sequencing was performed with immunoSEQ multiplex PCR; in TCRdb, only in-frame clones are kept and a portion is missing. The repertoire has 44,000 or so clones, 81% of them found once; the top ten carry around 4.5%. On this clone: The target antigen is unknown.

This receptor was taken from a woman aged 40 to 49 with glioma. Some clones in this sample may be carry-over from other donors' samples. Sequencing used PBMCs, obtained from a glioma patient whose treatment included an IDH1 peptide vaccine. The genes are TRBV5-4 and TRBJ2-5; 7 bases fit TRBD1. The CDR3 reads CASSLRTGEETQYF. The CDR3 nucleotides read TGTGCCAGCAGCTTGAGAACAGGGGAAGAGACCCAGTACTTC.